The rows below give T cell receptor beta chains drawn from one sample of a study of OX40 agonist ivuxolimab in advanced cancers. The table came from immunoSEQ multiplex PCR; TCRdb's copy has only in-frame clones and leaves some out. The sample shows 30,000 to 40,000 clones, more than 70% of them seen only once. Sequencing was performed on CD4+ or CD8+ T cells sorted from blood, taken in a trial of the OX40 agonist ivuxolimab. These receptors were collected from an adult with an advanced solid tumor such as melanoma, head and neck, liver or kidney cancer. Each CDR3 is given with its conserved first and last residue. D genes are given only for firm matches. Rows may omit the clone size; those that give it use once, few, many or a size class.

DNA: TGTGCCAGCAGTTTAATGGTAAACACTGAAGCTTTCTTT
CDR3: CASSLMVNTEAFF
size: .
D: .
J: TRBJ1-1
V: TRBV27

DNA: TGCGCCAGCAGCCTCACGTGGGGGGGCACTGAAGCTTTCTTT
CDR3: CASSLTWGGTEAFF
size: .
D: .
J: TRBJ1-1
V: TRBV5-1

DNA: TGCGCCAGCAGCTTGGTAGGGCGGGAGGGCCTGGACGAGCAGTACTTC
CDR3: CASSLVGREGLDEQYF
size: .
D: TRBD2
J: TRBJ2-7
V: TRBV5-1

DNA: TGCAGTGCTAGAGAACCGGATGAAGCTTTCTTT
CDR3: CSAREPDEAFF
size: few
D: .
J: TRBJ1-1
V: TRBV20-1

DNA: TGTGCCAGCACACAGGATCACTACGAGCAGTACTTC
CDR3: CASTQDHYEQYF
size: .
D: .
J: TRBJ2-7
V: TRBV6-5

DNA: TGTGCCAGCAGTCGGGACAGAACGAACACTGAAGCTTTCTTT
CDR3: CASSRDRTNTEAFF
size: .
D: TRBD1
J: TRBJ1-1
V: TRBV6-5

DNA: TGTGCCAGCAGTTCGCCGACAGGGGGCATAGTCTTCGGCAATCAGCCCCAGCATTTT
CDR3: CASSSPTGGIVFGNQPQHF
size: .
D: TRBD1
J: TRBJ1-5
V: TRBV28

DNA: TGTGCCAGCAGCGTGGAGAACCATAGCAATCAGCCCCAGCATTTT
CDR3: CASSVENHSNQPQHF
size: .
D: .
J: TRBJ1-5
V: TRBV6-4

DNA: TGTGCCTGGAGCCTTCAAGTCGGCTATGGCTACACCTTC
CDR3: CAWSLQVGYGYTF
size: .
D: .
J: TRBJ1-2
V: TRBV30

DNA: TGTGCCAGCAGTAGGGGGTATAACACTGAAGCTTTCTTT
CDR3: CASSRGYNTEAFF
size: .
D: .
J: TRBJ1-1
V: TRBV28

DNA: TGTGCCAGCACCCTAGTGGGACAGGGGGCTTCCTCCTACGAGCAGTACTTC
CDR3: CASTLVGQGASSYEQYF
size: .
D: TRBD1
J: TRBJ2-7
V: TRBV7-7

DNA: TGTGCCAGCAGTGCTGGCAGGGCTACCTACTACACCTTC
CDR3: CASSAGRATYYTF
size: .
D: .
J: TRBJ1-2
V: TRBV2

DNA: TGTGCCAGCAGTCCGACAGGGACCGAGACCCAGTACTTC
CDR3: CASSPTGTETQYF
size: .
D: TRBD1
J: TRBJ2-5
V: TRBV27

DNA: TGTGCCAGCAGCTTAGAGGTGTTAGGACTAGCGGGAGTCAATGAGCAGTTCTTC
CDR3: CASSLEVLGLAGVNEQFF
size: .
D: TRBD2
J: TRBJ2-1
V: TRBV7-3

DNA: TGTGCCAGCAGCTTAACTGGTACTGAAGCTTTCTTT
CDR3: CASSLTGTEAFF
size: .
D: .
J: TRBJ1-1
V: TRBV13

DNA: TGTGCCAGCTCACGCAGGGACGGTGGCTACACCTTC
CDR3: CASSRRDGGYTF
size: once
D: .
J: TRBJ1-2
V: TRBV18

DNA: TGTGCCAGCAGTCAGCTAGCGGGGGAGTATACGCAGTATTTT
CDR3: CASSQLAGEYTQYF
size: .
D: TRBD2
J: TRBJ2-3
V: TRBV28

DNA: TGCGCCAGCTACCGGAGGGTTAAGACCCTAGGGAACAATGAGCAGTTCTTC
CDR3: CASYRRVKTLGNNEQFF
size: .
D: .
J: TRBJ2-1
V: TRBV10-1

DNA: TGCGCCAGCACTGAACAGGGGGCAGACATTCAGTACTTC
CDR3: CASTEQGADIQYF
size: .
D: TRBD1
J: TRBJ2-4
V: TRBV5-1

DNA: TGTGCCAGCAGCAAACAGGGGGCTTGTGGAAACACCATATATTTT
CDR3: CASSKQGACGNTIYF
size: .
D: .
J: TRBJ1-3
V: TRBV21-1

DNA: TGTGCCAGCAGGCAGTTTAACTATGGCTACACCTTC
CDR3: CASRQFNYGYTF
size: .
D: .
J: TRBJ1-2
V: TRBV2

DNA: TGTGCCAGCAGCCCATCCATTCTAGCGGGAGTTGGGACAGATACGCAGTATTTT
CDR3: CASSPSILAGVGTDTQYF
size: few
D: TRBD2
J: TRBJ2-3
V: TRBV7-3

DNA: TGTGCCAGCTCGGTCGGGACGGCGAACACCGGGGAGCTGTTTTTT
CDR3: CASSVGTANTGELFF
size: .
D: .
J: TRBJ2-2
V: TRBV19

DNA: TGTGCCAGCAGCTTAGATGGGCGAACCGGGGAGCTGTTTTTT
CDR3: CASSLDGRTGELFF
size: .
D: .
J: TRBJ2-2
V: TRBV11-3

DNA: TGTGCCAGCAGTGAAAGGGGGCTTGGAGGAAACACCATATATTTT
CDR3: CASSERGLGGNTIYF
size: .
D: TRBD1
J: TRBJ1-3
V: TRBV6-1

DNA: TGCGCCAGCAGCCATCAATACAATGAGCAGTTCTTC
CDR3: CASSHQYNEQFF
size: .
D: .
J: TRBJ2-1
V: TRBV4-3

DNA: TGTGCCAGCAGAAAAGTACGGGATAGCAATCAGCCCCAGCATTTT
CDR3: CASRKVRDSNQPQHF
size: .
D: .
J: TRBJ1-5
V: TRBV6-6

DNA: TGTGCCGAAGGGACAGGGGCAAACACTGAAGCTTTCTTT
CDR3: CAEGTGANTEAFF
size: .
D: TRBD1
J: TRBJ1-1
V: TRBV6-1

DNA: TGTGCCAGCAGTTTGGGGTCAGAGGGGGCGAGAAATGGCTACACCTTC
CDR3: CASSLGSEGARNGYTF
size: .
D: TRBD1
J: TRBJ1-2
V: TRBV28

DNA: TGCGCCAGCAGCTATGGGACAGATTCCTCCTACGAGCAGTACTTC
CDR3: CASSYGTDSSYEQYF
size: .
D: TRBD1
J: TRBJ2-7
V: TRBV5-1

DNA: TGTGCCAGCGAAACTAGCGGGAGGCCTCCTGCCTACGAGCAGTACTTC
CDR3: CASETSGRPPAYEQYF
size: .
D: TRBD2
J: TRBJ2-7
V: TRBV28

DNA: TGTGCCAGCAGAGGGGTCAGCTCCTACAATGAGCAGTTCTTC
CDR3: CASRGVSSYNEQFF
size: .
D: .
J: TRBJ2-1
V: TRBV2

DNA: TGTGCCAGCAGTAGGGACAGGGGGCAGGATGAGCAGTTCTTC
CDR3: CASSRDRGQDEQFF
size: .
D: TRBD1
J: TRBJ2-1
V: TRBV2